This entry concerns a single T cell receptor (beta chain). Its antigen remains unidentified. This sample stems from a study of vaccination and CD4 T cells after COVID-19. TCRdb recomputed calls from the PCR reads with MiXCR, one row per CDR3 protein. The sample lists tens of thousands of distinct CDR3 sequences, under 65% seen once, with roughly 1% in the top ten. Broader study findings: Spike mono-reactivity held for 304 of 307 vaccine-specific clones in convalescent patients. There was no significant change from about 22 to 38 median reactive clonotypes. This study had few convalescent patients and no early post-infection samples.

Trimming cost V 5 bases and J 1 base, with 17 bases left between them. The germline V gene has CDR1 MNHEY and CDR2 SMNVEV (reference sequence). The length of the CDR3 is 16 residues. The clonotype originates from a human donor who had recovered from COVID-19. Sample: CD4+ T cells from blood, taken before SARS-CoV-2 vaccination. V gene TRBV27 combines with J gene TRBJ1-1; D is perhaps TRBD1 (5 bases). The chain's CDR3 is CASSSPVGRKNTEAFF. The CDR3 nucleotides read TGTGCCAGCAGTAGTCCGGTGGGACGGAAGAACACTGAAGCTTTCTTT.